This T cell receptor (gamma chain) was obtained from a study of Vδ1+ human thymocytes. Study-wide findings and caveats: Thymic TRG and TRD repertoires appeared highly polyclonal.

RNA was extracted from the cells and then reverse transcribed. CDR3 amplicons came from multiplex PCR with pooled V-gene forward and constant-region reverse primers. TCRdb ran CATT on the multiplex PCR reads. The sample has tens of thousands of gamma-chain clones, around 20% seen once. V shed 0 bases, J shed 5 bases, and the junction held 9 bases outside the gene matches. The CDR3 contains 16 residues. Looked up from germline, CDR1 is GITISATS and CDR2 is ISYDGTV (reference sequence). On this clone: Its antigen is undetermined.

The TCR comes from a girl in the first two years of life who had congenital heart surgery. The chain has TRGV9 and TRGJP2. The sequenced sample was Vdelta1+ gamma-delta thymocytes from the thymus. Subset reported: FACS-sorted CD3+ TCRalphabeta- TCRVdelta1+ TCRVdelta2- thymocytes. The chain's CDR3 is CALWEVQGLSDWIKTF. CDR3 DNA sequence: TGTGCCTTGTGGGAGGTGCAGGGGTTGAGTGATTGGATCAAGACGTTT.